One and the same sample provided the 25 T cell receptor beta chains below, sequenced in a study of blood T cell repertoires in COVID-19. Assay used: immunoSEQ multiplex PCR; TCRdb lists only in-frame clones, some missing. The profile covers 300,000 or so clones, with about 89% appearing a single time and roughly 8% taken by the ten largest. The specimen was peripheral blood. These receptor sequences come from a woman between 45 and 60 years old who had recovered from COVID-19.

The DNA for the CDR3 is TGTGCCAGCAGCCCCCTGGGCCAGACCTACGAGCAGTACTTC. Its protein product is CASSPLGQTYEQYF. The chain couples TRBV7-9 to TRBJ2-7; D unclear. The germline V and J ends were trimmed by 5 bases and 2 bases, with 13 bases remaining between them. Germline values: CDR1 SEHNR, CDR2 FQNEAQ (reference sequence). This CDR3 spans 14 amino acids.

This chain connects TRBV7-9 to TRBJ2-4, with 7 bases fitting TRBD1. The CDR3 runs to 15 residues. The junction had 10 bases not matched to a gene; V was cut back by 10 bases and J by 1 base. Germline lookup yields CDR1 SEHNR and CDR2 FQNEAQ (reference sequence). CDR3 in DNA: TGTGCCATCGAAGGGGGCGAAGTGGCCAAAAACATTCAGTACTTC. This encodes CAIEGGEVAKNIQYF.

This chain connects TRBV4-1 to TRBJ2-1; perhaps TRBD1 as D (6 bases). Germline V CDR1 and CDR2: MGHRA, YSYEKL. The length of the CDR3 is 16 residues. V was cut by 0 bases and J by 0 bases, with 9 bases left in between. This CDR3 is CASSQDLGGSYNEQFF. The CDR3 DNA reads as TGCGCCAGCAGCCAAGACCTAGGGGGCTCCTACAATGAGCAGTTCTTC.

The CDR3 protein is CASGLDGASQYF. The DNA for the CDR3 is TGTGCTAGTGGTTTGGATGGAGCTTCGCAGTATTTT. The chain has TRBV12-5 and TRBJ2-3; D gene uncertain. Germline V gene sequence: CDR1 LGHNT, CDR2 FRNRAP. V lost 1 base, J lost 10 bases, and 9 bases lay in between. The CDR3 spans 12 residues.

This chain uses TRBV30 with TRBJ2-7, with 11 bases that match TRBD1. The germline V gene encodes CDR1 GTSNPN and CDR2 SVGIG (reference sequence). The CDR3 spans 15 residues. Losses at the gene ends were 2 bases for V and 3 bases for J; bases not matched to a gene: 6. The CDR3 DNA is TGTGCCTGGAGTTCCGGGACAGGGGGGAACTACGAGCAGTACTTC. Residues: CAWSSGTGGNYEQYF.

The chain's CDR3 is CAISEVPGGLETQYF. The CDR3, as DNA: TGTGCCATCAGTGAGGTTCCGGGGGGTCTCGAGACCCAGTACTTC. The gene calls are TRBV10-3 and TRBJ2-5, with TRBD2 identical over 7 bases. V dropped 2 bases and J dropped 5; count of bases not matched to a gene: 8. This CDR3 has 15 amino acids. Germline lookup yields CDR1 ENHRY and CDR2 SYGVKD.

The chain recombines TRBV5-1 with TRBJ2-2; the match to TRBD2 covers 7 bases. There are 14 residues in the CDR3. The germline V gene has CDR1 SGHRS and CDR2 YFSETQ. Germline trimming cut 2 bases from V and 5 bases from J; bases unmatched to any gene: 3. CDR3 nucleotides: TGCGCCAGCAGCTTCCTTAGCGGGACCGGGGAGCTGTTTTTT. Translated, it gives CASSFLSGTGELFF. Full variable domain (remainder filled in from reference TRBV5-1 and TRBJ2-2): KAGVTQTPRYLIKTRGQQVTLSCSPISGHRSVSWYQQTPGQGLQFLFEYFSETQRNKGNFPGRFSGRQFSNSRSEMNVSTLELGDSALYLCASSFLSGTGELFFGEGSRLTVL.

The CDR3 bases are TGTGCCAGCAGCGTAGGAGAGTCTTATGGCTACACCTTC. Its protein is CASSVGESYGYTF. This chain links TRBV9 with TRBJ1-2, with D uncertain. Trimming cost V 0 bases and J 5 bases, with 8 bases left between them. CDR1 and CDR2 from the germline V gene are SGDLS and YYNGEE. The CDR3 length is 13 residues.

This clone appeared a single time. The chain is built from TRBV7-9 and TRBJ1-5, with a possible D match to TRBD1 (5 bases). The CDR3 sequence is 15 residues long. V gave up 0 bases and J gave up 7 bases, with 13 bases separating them. CDR1 is SEHNR, CDR2 FQNEAQ, per germline (reference sequence). The CDR3 sequence is CASSLADTPFQPQHF. CDR3 in DNA: TGTGCCAGCAGCTTAGCGGACACCCCCTTCCAGCCCCAGCATTTT.

This chain joins TRBV7-8 and TRBJ2-5; weak D call: TRBD1 (6 bases). V was cut by 1 base and J by 5 bases, with 20 bases left in between. The CDR3 is 17 amino acids. Germline CDR1 SGHVS, CDR2 FQNEAQ. DNA of the CDR3: TGTGCCAGCAGCTTAGATATCGGCAGGGGACGTAGGGAGACCCAGTACTTC. Protein product: CASSLDIGRGRRETQYF.

V usage is TRBV28 and J usage is TRBJ2-7, with TRBD2 identical over 7 bases. J gave up 0 bases and V 4 bases, and 12 bases lay outside the gene matches. Per the germline V gene, CDR1 is MDHEN and CDR2 is SYDVKM. This CDR3 has 17 residues. The CDR3 reads CASSSQGRGRASYEQYF. The CDR3 DNA reads as TGTGCCAGCAGTTCCCAAGGTCGGGGGAGGGCCTCCTACGAGCAGTACTTC. Together with reference TRBV28 and TRBJ2-7, the CDR3 gives the full variable domain: DVKVTQSSRYLVKRTGEKVFLECVQDMDHENMFWYRQDPGLGLRLIYFSYDVKMKEKGDIPEGYSVSREKKERFSLILESASTNQTSMYLCASSSQGRGRASYEQYFGPGTRLTVT.

This chain connects TRBV3-1 (or the pseudogene TRBV3-2) to TRBJ1-1; 7 bases are shared with TRBD1. Germline trimming cut 5 bases from V and 8 bases from J; bases unmatched to any gene: 11. Germline V gene data show CDR1 as LGHDT and CDR2 as YNNKEL (reference sequence). This CDR3 is 14 amino acids long. CDR3: CASSYKTQGVEAFF. As DNA, the CDR3 is TGTGCCAGCAGCTATAAGACCCAGGGGGTGGAAGCTTTCTTT.

The chain uses TRBV6-5 and TRBJ1-1; D is unresolved. The germline V gene encodes CDR1 MNHEY and CDR2 SVGAGI. This CDR3 contains 15 residues. V was pared by 0 bases and J by 4 bases, with 12 bases between. The chain's CDR3 is CASSYSSRRGTEAFF. CDR3 bases: TGTGCCAGCAGTTACTCTTCCCGCCGGGGCACTGAAGCTTTCTTT.

The V and J genes are TRBV5-6 and TRBJ1-2; D gene unclear. Germline CDR1 and CDR2: SGHDT and YYEEEE. This CDR3 contains 15 residues. V lost 3 bases, J lost 5 bases, and 17 bases lay in between. The DNA for the CDR3 is TGTGCCAGCAGCTCGCCTCCAATGAGGGATTATGGCTACACCTTC. This codes for CASSSPPMRDYGYTF.

This chain uses TRBV5-1 with TRBJ2-2; D remains ambiguous. The CDR3 extends over 14 amino acids. The V end was cut by 7 bases, the J end by 0 bases, with 10 bases between. Germline V gene sequence: CDR1 SGHRS, CDR2 YFSETQ. CDR3 DNA: TGCGCCAGCCGAGTTTTCGCGAACACCGGGGAGCTGTTTTTT. Its protein product is CASRVFANTGELFF.

The chain joins TRBV5-1 to TRBJ1-4; D unresolved. The V and J ends lost 2 bases and 11 bases respectively, with 7 bases between them. This CDR3 comprises 11 residues. From germline, CDR1 is SGHRS and CDR2 YFSETQ. CDR3: CASSFGRKLFF. The DNA of the CDR3 is TGCGCCAGCAGCTTCGGGAGGAAACTGTTTTTT.

This chain connects TRBV30 to TRBJ2-1, with a possible D match to TRBD1 (6 bases). Germline V CDR1 and CDR2: GTSNPN, SVGIG (reference sequence). Trimming took off 0 bases at V and 9 bases at J, with 12 bases between the two ends. This CDR3 has 13 amino acids. CDR3 nucleotide sequence: TGTGCCTGGAGTGTCTCAGGGGTTGCTGAGCAGTTCTTC. Its protein is CAWSVSGVAEQFF.

This chain joins TRBV19 and TRBJ1-6; possibly TRBD1 for D (6 bases). Trimming left V 4 bases short and J 10 bases short, with 8 bases between. CDR3 length equals 12 residues. Looked up from germline, CDR1 is LNHDA and CDR2 is SQIVND (reference sequence). DNA of the CDR3: TGTGCCAGTAGTACAGGGGAATCACCCCTCCACTTT. Protein: CASSTGESPLHF.

V gene TRBV7-8 combines with J gene TRBJ2-7, with TRBD2 matching 10 bases. CDR1 is SGHVS, CDR2 FQNEAQ, per germline. V was pared by 7 bases and J by 4 bases, with 7 bases of the junction left unmatched. The CDR3 spans 14 residues. In DNA, the CDR3 is TGTGCCAGCACCGAGCGGGAGGGTCTATACGAGCAGTACTTC. This gives the protein CASTEREGLYEQYF.

V usage is TRBV7-3 and J usage is TRBJ2-7; perhaps TRBD1 as D (6 bases). Germline V CDR1 and CDR2: SGHTA, FQGTGA. The CDR3 has 15 amino acids. V was cut by 5 bases and J by 0 bases, with 14 bases left in between. The CDR3 DNA follows: TGTGCCAGCAGCCAGGGGAGACGCAGCTCCTACGAGCAGTACTTC. Amino acid sequence: CASSQGRRSSYEQYF.

The rearrangement joins TRBV11-2 to TRBJ2-1; tentative D call: TRBD1 (5 bases). V was cut by 0 bases and J by 10 bases, with 16 bases left in between. Per the germline V gene, CDR1 is SGHAT and CDR2 is FQNNGV. This CDR3 has 15 residues. CDR3 sequence reads: CASSLDDLRWTEQFF. CDR3 DNA: TGTGCCAGCAGCTTAGATGATCTCCGTTGGACAGAGCAGTTCTTC.

The V call is TRBV28, the J call TRBJ1-6; D ambiguous. Trimming cost V 5 bases and J 7 bases, with 18 bases left between them. The CDR3 loop spans 16 amino acids. The germline V gene has CDR1 MDHEN and CDR2 SYDVKM. Here the CDR3 reads CASSHTAGRSNSPLHF. CDR3 bases: TGTGCCAGCAGTCACACGGCTGGAAGGAGCAATTCACCCCTCCACTTT.

The CDR3 DNA follows: TGTGCCAGCAGTTTCGGGACTAGCTTCAATGAGCAGTTCTTC. Protein: CASSFGTSFNEQFF. J is TRBJ2-1 and V is TRBV27; TRBD2 aligns across 9 bases. The CDR3 consists of 14 residues. V shed 3 bases and J 6 bases; nucleotides not matched to a gene: 3. Germline assignment: CDR1 MNHEY and CDR2 SMNVEV (reference sequence).

The V gene is TRBV19, the J gene TRBJ1-4; no clear D. The CDR3 length is 14 residues. Germline V lookup: CDR1 LNHDA, CDR2 SQIVND (reference sequence). V was clipped by 4 bases and J by 7 bases, with 13 bases between them. This CDR3 reads CASSTRTEVEKLFF. CDR3 DNA sequence: TGTGCCAGTAGTACCCGGACGGAGGTTGAAAAACTGTTTTTT.

This CDR3 reads CASSQVGLADNEQFF. Written as DNA, the CDR3 is TGCGCCAGCAGCCAAGTCGGACTAGCGGACAATGAGCAGTTCTTC. This rearrangement joins TRBV4-3 to TRBJ2-1; 10 nucleotides line up with TRBD2. Trimming cost V 1 base and J 5 bases; bases outside gene matches: 2. The CDR3 spans 15 residues. Germline assignment: CDR1 LGHNA and CDR2 YSLEER.